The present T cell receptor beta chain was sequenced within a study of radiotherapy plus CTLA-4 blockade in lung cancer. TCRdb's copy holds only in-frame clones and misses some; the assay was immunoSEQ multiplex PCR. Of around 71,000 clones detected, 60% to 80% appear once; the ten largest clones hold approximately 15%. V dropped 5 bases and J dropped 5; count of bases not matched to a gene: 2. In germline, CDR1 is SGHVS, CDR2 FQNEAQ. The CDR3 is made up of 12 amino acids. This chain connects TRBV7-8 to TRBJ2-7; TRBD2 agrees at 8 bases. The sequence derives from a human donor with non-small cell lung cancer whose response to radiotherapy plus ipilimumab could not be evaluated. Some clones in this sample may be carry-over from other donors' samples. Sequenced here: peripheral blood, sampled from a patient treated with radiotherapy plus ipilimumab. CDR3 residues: CASSPGGDEQYF. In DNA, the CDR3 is TGTGCCAGCAGCCCGGGAGGGGACGAGCAGTACTTC.